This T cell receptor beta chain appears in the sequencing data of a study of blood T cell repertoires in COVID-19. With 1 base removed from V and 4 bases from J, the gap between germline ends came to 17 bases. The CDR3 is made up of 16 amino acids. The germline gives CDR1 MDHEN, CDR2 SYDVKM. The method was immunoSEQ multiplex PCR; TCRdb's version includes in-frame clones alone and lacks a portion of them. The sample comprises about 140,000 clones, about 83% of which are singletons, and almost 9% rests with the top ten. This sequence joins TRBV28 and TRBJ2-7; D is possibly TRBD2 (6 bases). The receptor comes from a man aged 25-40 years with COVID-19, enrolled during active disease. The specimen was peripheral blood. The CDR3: CASSLLGGGSKYEQYF. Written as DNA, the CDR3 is TGTGCCAGCAGTTTATTGGGCGGAGGGTCTAAGTACGAGCAGTACTTC.